The next 3 T cell receptor beta chains were all read from a single sample in a study of blood T cell repertoires in COVID-19. Some clones are missing from TCRdb's copy, which holds only in-frame ones; the method was immunoSEQ multiplex PCR. The data show 72,000 or so clones, around nine tenths seen once. The source material was peripheral blood. Receptor source: a woman aged 55-70 years with acute or convalescent COVID-19.

V gene TRBV6-6 combines with J gene TRBJ2-7; D is perhaps TRBD1 (5 bases). Germline V CDR1 and CDR2: MNHNY, SVGAGI (reference sequence). This CDR3 spans 14 amino acids. V shed 7 bases and J shed 0 bases, with 13 bases lying between them. CDR3 in amino acids: CASTLGAASYEQYF. CDR3 DNA: TGTGCCAGCACCCTTGGGGCAGCCTCCTACGAGCAGTACTTC.

The chain is built from TRBV7-9 and TRBJ2-5, with D perhaps TRBD1 (6 bases). CDR3 length: 13 residues. The V gene's germline CDR1 is SEHNR and CDR2 FQNEAQ (reference sequence). Deletions cut 1 base from V and 3 bases from J, with 6 bases between. The CDR3 region is CASSLDREETQYF. The CDR3 DNA is TGTGCCAGCAGCTTAGACAGGGAAGAGACCCAGTACTTC. Full variable domain (rest looked up from reference TRBV7-9 and TRBJ2-5): DTGVSQNPRHKITKRGQNVTFRCDPISEHNRLYWYRQTLGQGPEFLTYFQNEAQLEKSRLLSDRFSAERPKGSFSTLEIQRTEQGDSAMYLCASSLDREETQYFGPGTRLLVL.

This chain uses TRBV7-6 with TRBJ2-5, with 9 nucleotides matching TRBD1. Germline V gene lookup returns CDR1 SGHVS and CDR2 FNYEAQ. V gave up 5 bases and J gave up 2 bases; unmatched junction bases: 9. This CDR3 is 16 amino acids long. CDR3: CASSLRDRAYQETQYF. CDR3 sequence (DNA): TGTGCCAGCAGCCTCCGGGACAGGGCGTATCAAGAGACCCAGTACTTC.